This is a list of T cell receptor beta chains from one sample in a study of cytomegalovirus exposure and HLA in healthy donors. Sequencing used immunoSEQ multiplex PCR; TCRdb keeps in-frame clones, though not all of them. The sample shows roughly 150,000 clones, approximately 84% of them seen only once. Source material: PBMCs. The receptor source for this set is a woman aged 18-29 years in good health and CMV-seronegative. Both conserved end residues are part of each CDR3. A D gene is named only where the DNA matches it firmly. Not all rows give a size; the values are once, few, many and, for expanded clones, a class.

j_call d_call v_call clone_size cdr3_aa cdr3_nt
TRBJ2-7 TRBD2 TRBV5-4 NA CASRLAGGRYEQYF TGTGCCAGCAGGTTAGCGGGAGGGCGGTACGAGCAGTACTTC
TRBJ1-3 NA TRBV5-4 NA CASSWQGNSGNTIYF TGTGCCAGCAGCTGGCAGGGTAACTCTGGAAACACCATATATTTT
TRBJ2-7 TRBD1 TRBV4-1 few CASSLGQGQAYEQYF TGCGCCAGCAGCCTGGGACAGGGGCAGGCCTACGAGCAGTACTTC
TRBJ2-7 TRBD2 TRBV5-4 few CASSPGGSPSSYEQYF TGTGCCAGCAGCCCGGGGGGATCGCCGAGCTCCTACGAGCAGTACTTC
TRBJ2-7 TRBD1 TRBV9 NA CASSPRPGQGVEQYF TGTGCCAGCAGCCCCCGACCGGGACAGGGGGTCGAGCAGTACTTC
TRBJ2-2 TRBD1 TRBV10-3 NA CAISASGTANTGELFF TGTGCCATCAGTGCTTCCGGGACAGCGAACACCGGGGAGCTGTTTTTT
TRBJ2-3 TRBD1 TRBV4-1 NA CASSRANRGLVDTQYF TGCGCCAGCAGCCGAGCAAACAGGGGGCTTGTAGATACGCAGTATTTT
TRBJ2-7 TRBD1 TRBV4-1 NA CASSPGQGSHEQYF TGCGCCAGCAGTCCGGGACAGGGATCCCACGAGCAGTACTTC
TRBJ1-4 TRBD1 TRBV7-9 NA CASSPRQGVREKLFF TGTGCCAGCAGCCCCCGACAGGGAGTACGGGAAAAACTGTTTTTT
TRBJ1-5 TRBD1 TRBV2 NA CASGDRAGVGIQPQHF TGTGCCAGTGGGGACAGGGCGGGTGTAGGTATTCAGCCCCAGCATTTT
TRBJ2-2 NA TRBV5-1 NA CASSLVFGVRELFF TGCGCCAGCAGCTTGGTCTTCGGGGTTAGGGAGCTGTTTTTT
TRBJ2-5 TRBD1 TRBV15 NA CATSRARGGAETQYF TGTGCCACCAGCAGAGCAAGAGGGGGCGCGGAGACCCAGTACTTC
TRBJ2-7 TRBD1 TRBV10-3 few CAISESGDRGSYEQYF TGTGCCATCAGTGAGTCTGGAGACAGGGGTTCCTACGAGCAGTACTTC
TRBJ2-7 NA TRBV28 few CASTKQAYEQYF TGTGCCAGCACCAAACAGGCCTACGAGCAGTACTTC
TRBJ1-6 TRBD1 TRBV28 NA CASSSGQGNSPLHF TGTGCCAGCAGCTCCGGACAGGGGAATTCACCCCTCCACTTT
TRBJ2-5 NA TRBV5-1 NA CASSEGGETQYF TGCGCCAGCTCCGAGGGAGGCGAGACCCAGTACTTC
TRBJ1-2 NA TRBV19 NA CASTSRRRTNYGYTF TGTGCCAGTACCTCTAGGAGGCGGACTAACTATGGCTACACCTTC
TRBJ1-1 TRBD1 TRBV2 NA CASPVDRESTEAFF TGTGCCAGCCCTGTAGACAGGGAATCCACTGAAGCTTTCTTT
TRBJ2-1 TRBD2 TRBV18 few CASSKGLAGVIYNEQFF TGTGCCAGCTCAAAGGGACTAGCGGGAGTGATCTACAATGAGCAGTTCTTC
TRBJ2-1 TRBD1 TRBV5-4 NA CASRLPGQGNEQFF TGTGCCAGCAGACTACCGGGACAGGGCAATGAGCAGTTCTTC
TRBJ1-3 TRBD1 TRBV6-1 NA CASSLDRIPGNTIYF TGTGCCAGCAGTTTGGACAGGATCCCTGGAAACACCATATATTTT
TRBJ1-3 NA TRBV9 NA CASSRQGNTIYF TGTGCCAGCAGCCGACAGGGAAACACCATATATTTT
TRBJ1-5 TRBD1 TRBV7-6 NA CASSPGTGRNQPQHF TGTGCCAGCAGCCCGGGGACAGGTCGCAATCAGCCCCAGCATTTT
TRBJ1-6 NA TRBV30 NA CAWSGRRQRDNSPLHF TGTGCCTGGAGTGGTAGAAGACAGCGAGATAATTCACCCCTCCACTTT
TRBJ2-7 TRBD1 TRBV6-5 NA CASARGRSSEQYF TGTGCCAGCGCAAGGGGGCGGTCGAGCGAGCAGTACTTC
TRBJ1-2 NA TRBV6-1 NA CASSVRGNYGYTF TGTGCCAGCAGTGTTCGGGGTAACTATGGCTACACCTTC
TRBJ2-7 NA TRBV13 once CASSLGPGTGTYEQYF TGTGCCAGCAGCTTAGGCCCCGGGACTGGGACCTACGAGCAGTACTTC
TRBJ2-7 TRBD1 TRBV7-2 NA CASSPNRGSTTYEQYF TGTGCCAGCAGCCCTAACAGGGGAAGTACCACCTACGAGCAGTACTTC
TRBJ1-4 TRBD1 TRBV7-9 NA CASSPGQGVGEKLFF TGTGCCAGCAGCCCCGGACAGGGGGTGGGCGAAAAACTGTTTTTT
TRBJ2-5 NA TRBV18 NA CASSPLLQVVRTQYF TGTGCCAGCTCCCCACTTTTACAGGTGGTAAGGACCCAGTACTTC
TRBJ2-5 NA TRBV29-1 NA CSDSSEGGGRETQYF TGCAGCGACTCATCAGAAGGGGGGGGGCGAGAGACCCAGTACTTC
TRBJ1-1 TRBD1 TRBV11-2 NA CASSLQGQANTEAFF TGTGCCAGCAGCTTACAGGGACAGGCGAACACTGAAGCTTTCTTT
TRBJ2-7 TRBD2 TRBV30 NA CAWGTSGGTYEQYF TGTGCCTGGGGGACTAGCGGGGGCACCTACGAGCAGTACTTC
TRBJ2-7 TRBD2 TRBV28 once CASSLASGVFEQYF TGTGCCAGCAGTTTAGCTAGCGGGGTGTTTGAGCAGTACTTC
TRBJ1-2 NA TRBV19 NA CASSFGGYGYTF TGTGCCAGTAGTTTCGGGGGCTATGGCTACACCTTC
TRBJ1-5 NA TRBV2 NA CASSPAGSQPQHF TGTGCCAGCAGCCCGGCGGGGAGTCAGCCCCAGCATTTT
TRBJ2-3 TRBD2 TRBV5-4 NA CASSLEPAGGRADTQYF TGTGCCAGCAGCTTGGAACCAGCGGGGGGGCGTGCAGATACGCAGTATTTT
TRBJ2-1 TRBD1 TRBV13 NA CASSFTGGNEQFF TGTGCCAGCAGCTTTACAGGGGGCAATGAGCAGTTCTTC
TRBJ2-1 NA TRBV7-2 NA CASATEVYNEQFF TGTGCCAGCGCTACGGAGGTTTACAATGAGCAGTTCTTC
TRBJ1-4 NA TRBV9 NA CASSQKREVQGNEKLFF TGTGCCAGCAGCCAGAAACGAGAGGTGCAGGGTAATGAAAAACTGTTTTTT
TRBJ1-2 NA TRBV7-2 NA CASSLDTNYGYTF TGTGCCAGCAGCTTAGACACTAACTATGGCTACACCTTC
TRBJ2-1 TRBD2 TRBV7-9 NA CASSLIPSGGARRYNEQFF TGTGCCAGCAGCTTAATCCCTAGCGGGGGGGCCAGGCGCTACAATGAGCAGTTCTTC
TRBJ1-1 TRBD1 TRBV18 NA CASSPGQGANTEAFF TGTGCCAGCTCACCTGGACAGGGGGCAAACACTGAAGCTTTCTTT
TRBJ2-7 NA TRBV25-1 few CASHLIPGFEQYF TGTGCCAGCCATCTAATCCCGGGTTTCGAGCAGTACTTC
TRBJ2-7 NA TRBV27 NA CASSFRGSYEQYF TGTGCCAGCAGTTTCCGGGGGTCCTACGAGCAGTACTTC
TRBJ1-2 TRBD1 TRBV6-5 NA CASMGMHRGQWGYTF TGTGCCAGCATGGGTATGCACAGGGGGCAGTGGGGCTACACCTTC
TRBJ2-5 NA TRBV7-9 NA CASSLVFRGQETQYF TGTGCCAGCAGCTTAGTTTTTAGGGGGCAAGAGACCCAGTACTTC
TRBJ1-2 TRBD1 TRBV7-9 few CASSLGTGNYGYTF TGTGCCAGCAGCTTAGGGACAGGAAACTATGGCTACACCTTC
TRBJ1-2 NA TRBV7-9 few CAVPGRGNYGYTF TGTGCCGTACCCGGACGGGGAAACTATGGCTACACCTTC
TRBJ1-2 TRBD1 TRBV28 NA CASVGQGNYGYTF TGTGCCAGTGTTGGACAGGGGAACTATGGCTACACCTTC
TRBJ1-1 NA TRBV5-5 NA CASSFDSERSTEAFF TGTGCCAGCAGCTTTGACAGTGAGAGAAGCACTGAAGCTTTCTTT
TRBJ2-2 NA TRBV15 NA CATSRVAGVTGELFF TGTGCCACCAGCAGAGTTGCAGGGGTAACCGGGGAGCTGTTTTTT
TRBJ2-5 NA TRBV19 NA CASSIRDGGETQYF TGTGCCAGTAGTATCCGGGATGGGGGGGAGACCCAGTACTTC
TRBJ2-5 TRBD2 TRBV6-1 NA CASSESVRREQYF TGTGCCAGCAGTGAATCGGTTCGGCGGGAGCAGTACTTC
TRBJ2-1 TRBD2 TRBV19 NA CASSKGTSGGAPYNEQFF TGTGCCAGTAGTAAGGGGACTAGCGGGGGGGCCCCCTACAATGAGCAGTTCTTC
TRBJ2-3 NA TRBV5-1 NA CASSLGLVEDTQYF TGCGCCAGCAGCTTGGGTCTAGTGGAAGATACGCAGTATTTT
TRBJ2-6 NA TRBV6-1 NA CASSELRAGNVSGANVLTF TGTGCCAGCAGTGAACTCCGGGCAGGGAATGTATCTGGGGCCAACGTCCTGACTTTC